Sequencing of this TCR beta chain was carried out in a study of CD8 T cells in Susac syndrome. Random hexamers served to reverse transcribe roughly 0.45 to 1 ug RNA. TCR beta CDR3 was amplified by immunoSEQ covering 54 Vbeta and 13 Jbeta. TCRdb re-called the immunoSEQ multiplex PCR reads through MiXCR, storing one row per CDR3 protein. This table has 150,000 to 200,000 distinct CDR3 sequences, about 94% appearing once. Sequencing of TCR beta was performed on blood CD8+ and CD4+ T cells. Healthy donors, matched for age and sex, constituted the control group. The TEMRA cells underwent FACS enrichment, while the CD8+ and CD4+ T cells underwent negative isolation. The sample consisted of CD4+ T cells from PBMCs. The sequence was obtained from a human donor in good health.

DNA for the CDR3: TGTGCCAGCAGATGGACAGGGGGTGAGCAGTACTTC. This sequence encodes CASRWTGGEQYF. The genes are TRBV6-2 or TRBV6-3 and TRBJ2-7, with 10 nucleotides matching TRBD1. Trimming took 6 bases from V and 7 from J; bases not matched to a gene: 3. The germline CDR1 and CDR2 sequences are MNHEY and SVGEGT. The CDR3 has 12 residues.